This T cell receptor beta chain was sequenced for a study of T cell responses to AZD1222 COVID-19 vaccine. Trimming cost V 3 bases and J 1 base; bases outside gene matches: 5. CDR1 is KGHSH and CDR2 is LQKENI in the germline V gene. The CDR3 contains 16 residues. Sequencing was performed with immunoSEQ multiplex PCR; in TCRdb, only in-frame clones are kept and a portion is missing. The table records under 150,000 clones, about nine tenths of them present only once. About this clone: Its antigen is not known.

Notes on the study in general: At baseline, seropositivity was found in only five or six AZD1222 recipients.

This specimen was peripheral blood, taken 28 days after the second AZD1222 dose. The chain employs TRBV18 and TRBJ1-3; TRBD1 aligns across 8 bases. This receptor was identified in an adult who received the AZD1222 COVID-19 vaccine. The CDR3 DNA sequence: TGTGCCAGCTCACCCGCAGGGGGCGATTCTGGAAACACCATATATTTT. Its protein product is CASSPAGGDSGNTIYF.